A selection of T cell receptor beta chains follows, all from one sample in a study of cytomegalovirus exposure and HLA in healthy donors. This table comes from immunoSEQ multiplex PCR, and its TCRdb copy is limited to in-frame clones, with some not included. The sample has a few hundred thousand clones; 80% to 85% are singletons. Material for sequencing was PBMCs. These receptors originate from a woman in her sixties in good health and CMV-seropositive. Each CDR3 is given with its conserved first and last residue. Each record gives: clone size, D gene, V gene, J gene, CDR3 protein, CDR3 DNA. D genes are given only for firm matches. Size values are once, few and many counts, or a class for expanded clones, and some rows have none.

NA	NA	TRBV28	TRBJ2-4	CASSPGGETRWYF	TGTGCCAGCAGCCCCGGGGGAGAAACCCGGTGGTACTTC
NA	TRBD1	TRBV5-4	TRBJ2-5	CASRERAGGWETQYF	TGTGCCAGCAGGGAACGGGCAGGGGGCTGGGAGACCCAGTACTTC
NA	TRBD2	TRBV11-2	TRBJ2-7	CASSLGAGGSYEQYF	TGTGCCAGCAGCTTAGGAGCGGGAGGGTCCTACGAGCAGTACTTC
NA	TRBD1	TRBV27	TRBJ2-5	CASSLLGQGAEETQYF	TGTGCCAGCAGCTTGTTAGGACAGGGGGCGGAGGAGACCCAGTACTTC
once	TRBD2	TRBV5-1	TRBJ2-7	CASRRTSGLYEQYF	TGCGCCAGTAGACGGACTAGCGGACTCTACGAGCAGTACTTC
NA	NA	TRBV2	TRBJ1-3	CASSVRGGNTIYF	TGTGCCAGCAGTGTAAGGGGTGGAAACACCATATATTTT
once	TRBD2	TRBV19	TRBJ2-7	CATGLAGGSYEQYF	TGTGCCACTGGACTAGCGGGAGGGTCCTACGAGCAGTACTTC
once	TRBD2	TRBV7-7	TRBJ2-5	CASSPGGGETQYF	TGTGCCAGCAGCCCGGGGGGGGGAGAGACCCAGTACTTC
once	NA	TRBV10-3	TRBJ1-6	CAISDRSVISTSPLHF	TGTGCCATCAGTGATCGGTCCGTAATCTCCACTTCACCCCTCCACTTT
NA	NA	TRBV6-6	TRBJ1-5	CASSSQGSGQPQHF	TGTGCCAGCAGTTCACAGGGATCCGGTCAGCCCCAGCATTTT
NA	TRBD1	TRBV7-2	TRBJ2-1	CASSPGTGGQFF	TGTGCCAGCAGCCCCGGGACAGGGGGCCAGTTCTTC
once	NA	TRBV5-1	TRBJ1-2	CASSFPGVDYGYTF	TGCGCCAGCAGCTTCCCGGGGGTTGACTATGGCTACACCTTC
NA	TRBD2	TRBV5-1	TRBJ2-3	CASSLGTSAIRLTDTQYF	TGCGCCAGCAGCTTGGGGACTAGCGCGATACGACTCACAGATACGCAGTATTTT
NA	TRBD2	TRBV9	TRBJ2-3	CASSDGTSQEDTQYF	TGTGCCAGCAGCGATGGGACTAGCCAGGAAGATACGCAGTATTTT
NA	TRBD2	TRBV6-4	TRBJ2-1	CASSPLAGGYNEQFF	TGTGCCAGCAGTCCACTAGCGGGAGGGTACAATGAGCAGTTCTTC
NA	TRBD1	TRBV7-2	TRBJ2-7	CASRGQGGYEQYF	TGTGCCAGCAGGGGACAGGGTGGCTACGAGCAGTACTTC
NA	NA	TRBV9	TRBJ2-6	CASSGPGAGANVLTF	TGTGCCAGCAGCGGCCCCGGGGCTGGGGCCAACGTCCTGACTTTC
NA	TRBD2	TRBV7-9	TRBJ2-3	CASSTVLGSGRGGDTQYF	TGTGCCAGCAGCACGGTCCTTGGTAGCGGGAGAGGTGGAGATACGCAGTATTTT
NA	NA	TRBV29-1	TRBJ2-1	CSAPRTANNEQFF	TGCAGCGCCCCGCGGACAGCCAACAATGAGCAGTTCTTC
NA	TRBD2	TRBV11-2	TRBJ2-1	CASSLTASGRGNEQFF	TGTGCCAGCAGCTTAACGGCTAGCGGGAGGGGCAATGAGCAGTTCTTC
NA	TRBD2	TRBV9	TRBJ2-1	CASSVAGGSYNEQFF	TGTGCCAGCAGCGTAGCGGGAGGATCCTACAATGAGCAGTTCTTC
NA	TRBD2	TRBV4-2	TRBJ2-1	CASSQGEGLSYNEQFF	TGTGCCAGCAGCCAAGGGGAGGGCCTATCCTACAATGAGCAGTTCTTC
once	TRBD1	TRBV6-5	TRBJ2-1	CASRTGQGTANEQFF	TGTGCCAGCAGAACGGGACAGGGTACGGCCAATGAGCAGTTCTTC
few	TRBD2	TRBV10-1	TRBJ2-1	CASSEGLAGRSNEQFF	TGCGCCAGCAGTGAGGGCCTAGCGGGAAGGAGCAATGAGCAGTTCTTC
once	TRBD1	TRBV6-6	TRBJ1-5	CTATGGYSNQPQHF	TGTACGGCAACAGGGGGCTATAGCAATCAGCCCCAGCATTTT
NA	NA	TRBV19	TRBJ1-1	CASSSPRVNTEAFF	TGTGCCAGTAGTAGCCCCAGGGTGAACACTGAAGCTTTCTTT